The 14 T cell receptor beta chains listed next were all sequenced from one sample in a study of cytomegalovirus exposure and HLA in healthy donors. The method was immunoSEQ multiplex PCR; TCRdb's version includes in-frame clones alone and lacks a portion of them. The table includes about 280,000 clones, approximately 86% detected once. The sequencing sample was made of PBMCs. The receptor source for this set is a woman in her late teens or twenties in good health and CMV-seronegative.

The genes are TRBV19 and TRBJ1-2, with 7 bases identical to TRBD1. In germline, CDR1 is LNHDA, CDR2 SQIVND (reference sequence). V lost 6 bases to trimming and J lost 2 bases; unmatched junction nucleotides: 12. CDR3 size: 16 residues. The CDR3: CASSTVGQSMNYGYTF. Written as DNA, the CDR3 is TGTGCCAGTAGCACCGTGGGACAGTCTATGAACTATGGCTACACCTTC.

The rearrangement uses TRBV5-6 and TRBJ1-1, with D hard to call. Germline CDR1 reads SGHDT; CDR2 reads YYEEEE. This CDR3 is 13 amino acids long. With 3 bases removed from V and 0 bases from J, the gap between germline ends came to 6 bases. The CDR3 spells CASSSTLNTEAFF. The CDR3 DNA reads TGTGCCAGCAGCTCCACACTGAACACTGAAGCTTTCTTT.

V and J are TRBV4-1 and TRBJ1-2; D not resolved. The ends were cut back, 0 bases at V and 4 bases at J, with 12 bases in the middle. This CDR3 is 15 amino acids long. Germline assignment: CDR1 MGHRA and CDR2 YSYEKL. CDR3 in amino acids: CASSQDRRAFYGYTF. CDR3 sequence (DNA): TGCGCCAGCAGCCAAGATCGGAGGGCGTTCTATGGCTACACCTTC.

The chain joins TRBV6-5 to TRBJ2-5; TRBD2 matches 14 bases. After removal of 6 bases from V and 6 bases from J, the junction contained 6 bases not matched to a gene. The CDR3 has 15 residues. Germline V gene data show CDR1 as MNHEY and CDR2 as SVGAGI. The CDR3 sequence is CASSTGTSGGKTQYF. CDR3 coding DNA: TGTGCCAGCAGCACCGGGACTAGCGGGGGAAAGACCCAGTACTTC.

The CDR3 nucleotides read TGTGCCTGGAGTGTCCTCGAGACCGGGGAGCTGTTTTTT. Amino acid sequence: CAWSVLETGELFF. The chain has TRBV30 and TRBJ2-2; D ambiguous. This CDR3 comprises 13 residues. V was trimmed by 0 bases and J by 5 bases, leaving 7 bases between them. Germline V gives CDR1 GTSNPN, CDR2 SVGIG (reference sequence).

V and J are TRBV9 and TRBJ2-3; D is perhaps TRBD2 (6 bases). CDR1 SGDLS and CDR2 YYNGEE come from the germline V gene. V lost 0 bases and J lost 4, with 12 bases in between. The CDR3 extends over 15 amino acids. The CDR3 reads CASSVGYGSPDTQYF. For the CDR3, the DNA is TGTGCCAGCAGCGTAGGGTACGGGAGTCCAGATACGCAGTATTTT.

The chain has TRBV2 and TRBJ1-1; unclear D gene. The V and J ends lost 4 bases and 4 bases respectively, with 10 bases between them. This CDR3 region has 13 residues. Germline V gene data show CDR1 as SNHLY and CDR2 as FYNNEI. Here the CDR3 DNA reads TGTGCCAGCAGTGTCTTGCTAGCCACTGAAGCTTTCTTT. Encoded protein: CASSVLLATEAFF.

This CDR3 is CASSIRREDTQYF. Written as DNA, the CDR3 is TGTGCCAGTAGTATAAGGCGGGAAGATACGCAGTATTTT. This chain joins TRBV19 and TRBJ2-3; a weak D match, TRBD2 (6 bases). The length of the CDR3 is 13 residues. Per the germline V gene, CDR1 is LNHDA and CDR2 is SQIVND (reference sequence). Deletions cut 2 bases from V and 5 bases from J, with 8 bases between.

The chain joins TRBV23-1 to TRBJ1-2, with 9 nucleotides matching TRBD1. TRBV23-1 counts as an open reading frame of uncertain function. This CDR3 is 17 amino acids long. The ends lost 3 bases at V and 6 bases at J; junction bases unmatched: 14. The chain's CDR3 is CASSHLQGTGFDNGYTF. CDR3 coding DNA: TGCGCCAGCAGTCACCTCCAGGGGACAGGGTTTGATAATGGCTACACCTTC.

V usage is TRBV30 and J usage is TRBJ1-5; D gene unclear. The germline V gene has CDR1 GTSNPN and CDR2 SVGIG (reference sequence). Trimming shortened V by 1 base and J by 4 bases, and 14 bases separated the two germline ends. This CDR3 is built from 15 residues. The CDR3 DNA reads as TGTGCCTGGAGTGCAACGGATTCCGGGAATCAGCCCCAGCATTTT. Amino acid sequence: CAWSATDSGNQPQHF.

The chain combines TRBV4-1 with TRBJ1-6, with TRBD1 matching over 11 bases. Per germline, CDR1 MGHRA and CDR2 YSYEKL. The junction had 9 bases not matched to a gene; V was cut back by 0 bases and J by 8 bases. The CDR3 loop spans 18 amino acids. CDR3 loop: CASSQDGRDRGVHSPLHF. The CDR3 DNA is TGCGCCAGCAGCCAAGATGGGCGGGACAGGGGGGTTCATTCACCCCTCCACTTT.

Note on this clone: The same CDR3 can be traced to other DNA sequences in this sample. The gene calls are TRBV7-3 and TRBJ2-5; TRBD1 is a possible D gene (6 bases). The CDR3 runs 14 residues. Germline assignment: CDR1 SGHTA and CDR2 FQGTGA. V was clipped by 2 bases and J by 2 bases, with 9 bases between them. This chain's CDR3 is CASSLGGQQETQYF. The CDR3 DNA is TGTGCCAGCAGCTTAGGGGGCCAGCAAGAGACCCAGTACTTC.

The CDR3 sequence: CASSPSGTGHNEQFF. The CDR3 DNA reads as TGTGCCAGCAGCCCGTCCGGGACTGGACACAATGAGCAGTTCTTC. The chain combines TRBV13 with TRBJ2-1, with a possible D match to TRBD2 (6 bases). CDR3 length: 15 residues. Germline V gene sequence: CDR1 PRHDT, CDR2 FYEKMQ (reference sequence). V lost 5 bases to trimming and J lost 5 bases, with 16 bases between them.

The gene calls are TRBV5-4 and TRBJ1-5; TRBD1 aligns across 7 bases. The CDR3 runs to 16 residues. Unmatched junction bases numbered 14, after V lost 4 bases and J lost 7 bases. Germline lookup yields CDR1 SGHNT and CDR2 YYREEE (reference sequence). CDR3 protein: CASSPEGTARRQPQHF. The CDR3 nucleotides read TGTGCCAGCAGCCCAGAAGGGACAGCAAGGCGGCAGCCCCAGCATTTT.